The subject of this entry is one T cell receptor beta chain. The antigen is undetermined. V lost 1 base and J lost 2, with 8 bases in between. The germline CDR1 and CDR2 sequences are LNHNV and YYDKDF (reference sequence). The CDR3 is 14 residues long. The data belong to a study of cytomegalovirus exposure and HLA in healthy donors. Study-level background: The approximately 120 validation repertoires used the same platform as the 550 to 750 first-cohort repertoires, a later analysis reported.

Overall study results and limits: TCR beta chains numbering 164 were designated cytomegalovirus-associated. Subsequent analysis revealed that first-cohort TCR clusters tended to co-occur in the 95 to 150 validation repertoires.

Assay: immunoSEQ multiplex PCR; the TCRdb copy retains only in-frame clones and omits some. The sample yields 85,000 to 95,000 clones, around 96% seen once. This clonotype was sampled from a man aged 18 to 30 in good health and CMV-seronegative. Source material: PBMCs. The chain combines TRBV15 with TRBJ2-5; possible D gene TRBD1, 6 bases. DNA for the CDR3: TGTGCCACCAGCAGAGGGACAGTTCAAGAGACCCAGTACTTC. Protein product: CATSRGTVQETQYF.